This TCR beta chain was profiled in a study of molecular identifiers for immune sequencing clone quantification. TCRdb fed the PCR reads into MiXCR, producing one record per CDR3 protein. The data show roughly 300,000 distinct CDR3 sequences, with roughly 23% seen just once and 0.65% to 0.75% held by the top ten. Germline CDR1 reads MNHEY; CDR2 reads SVGAGI. The CDR3 is 13 amino acids. V was trimmed by 0 bases and J by 4 bases, leaving 7 bases between them. As concerns this clonotype: A single base separates this from a much larger clone, so it may be a read error.

Source material: naive CD8+ T cells from blood, with Jurkat cell RNA spiked in. Stated subset: FACS-sorted CD8+CD4-CCR7+CD45RA+ naive T cells. The source of this sequence is a human donor in good health. Some libraries in this study had Jurkat cell RNA spiked in. The V and J genes are TRBV6-5 and TRBJ2-7; D might be TRBD1 (5 bases). This chain's CDR3 is CASSYSKGYEQYF. CDR3 DNA: TGTGCCAGCAGTTACTCGAAGGGGTACGAGCAGTACTTC.